This T cell receptor (beta chain) was obtained from a study of T cells in Graves' hyperthyroidism and ophthalmopathy. No progression to ophthalmopathy during 18 months of follow-up defined stable disease. The hyperthyroidism was newly diagnosed and had lasted under 2 months; the patients were aged 18 to 65. Lactation, pregnancy, other autoimmune disease or uncontrolled infection excluded patients. Comment on this clonotype: A much larger clone differs by one base, so this may be a read error. A read error is likely, as this CDR3 ends without the conserved phenylalanine or tryptophan.

This CDR3 contains 12 residues. Per germline, CDR1 MDHEN and CDR2 SYDVKM. Trimming left V 1 base short and J 4 bases short, with 5 bases between. Amplification of TCR beta CDR3 regions was performed using RNA transcripts as template. First-round RT-PCR with HTBI primers amplified the TCR CDR3 region. One entry per CDR3 protein, called by TCRdb with MiXCR from the multiplex PCR reads. The sample gives approximately 640,000 distinct CDR3 sequences, roughly 16% of which show up once; 3.5% to 4% is in the top ten. The chain links TRBV28 to TRBJ2-7; D is uncertain. The source is a woman in her 30s with Graves' hyperthyroidism. Sequenced: blood. CDR3 in DNA: TGTGCCAGCAGTTTATTCGCTTACGAGCAGTACCTC. Its protein is CASSLFAYEQYL.